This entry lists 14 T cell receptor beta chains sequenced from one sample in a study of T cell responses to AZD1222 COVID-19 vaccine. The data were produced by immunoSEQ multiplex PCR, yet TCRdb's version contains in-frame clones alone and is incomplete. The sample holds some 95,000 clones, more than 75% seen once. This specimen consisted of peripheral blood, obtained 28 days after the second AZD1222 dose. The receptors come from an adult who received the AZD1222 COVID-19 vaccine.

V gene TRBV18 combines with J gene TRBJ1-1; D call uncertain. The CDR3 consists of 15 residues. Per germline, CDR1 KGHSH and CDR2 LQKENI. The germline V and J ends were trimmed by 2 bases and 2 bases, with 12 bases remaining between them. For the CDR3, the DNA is TGTGCCAGCTCACCAAACCGACCGGATAACACTGAAGCTTTCTTT. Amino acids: CASSPNRPDNTEAFF.

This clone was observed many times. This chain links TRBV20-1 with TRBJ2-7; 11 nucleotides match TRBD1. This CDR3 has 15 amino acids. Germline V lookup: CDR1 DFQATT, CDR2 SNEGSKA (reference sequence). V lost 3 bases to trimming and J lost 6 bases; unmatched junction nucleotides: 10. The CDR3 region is CSASGSGDRGSEQYF. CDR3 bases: TGCAGTGCTAGTGGTTCCGGGGACAGGGGGTCCGAGCAGTACTTC.

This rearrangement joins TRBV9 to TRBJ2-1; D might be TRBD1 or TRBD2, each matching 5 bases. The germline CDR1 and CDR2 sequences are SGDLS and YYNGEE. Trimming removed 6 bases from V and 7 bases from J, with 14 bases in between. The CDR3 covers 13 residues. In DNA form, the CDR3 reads TGTGCCAGCAAACCGGGGCCGGGGAATGAGCAGTTCTTC. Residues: CASKPGPGNEQFF.

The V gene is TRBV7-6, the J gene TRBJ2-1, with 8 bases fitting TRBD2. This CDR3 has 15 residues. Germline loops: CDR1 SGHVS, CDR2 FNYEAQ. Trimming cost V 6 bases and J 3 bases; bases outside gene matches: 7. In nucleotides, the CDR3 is TGTGCCAGCAGTCGTATAGCGGGATTCTACAATGAGCAGTTCTTC. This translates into CASSRIAGFYNEQFF.

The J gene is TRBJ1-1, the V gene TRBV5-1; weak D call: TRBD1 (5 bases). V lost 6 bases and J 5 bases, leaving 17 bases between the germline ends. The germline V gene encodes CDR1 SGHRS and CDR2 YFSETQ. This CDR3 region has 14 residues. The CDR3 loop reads CASTLRGAGTEAFF. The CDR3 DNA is TGCGCCAGCACGCTGAGGGGAGCGGGGACTGAAGCTTTCTTT. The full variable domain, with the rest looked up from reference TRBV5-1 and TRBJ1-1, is KAGVTQTPRYLIKTRGQQVTLSCSPISGHRSVSWYQQTPGQGLQFLFEYFSETQRNKGNFPGRFSGRQFSNSRSEMNVSTLELGDSALYLCASTLRGAGTEAFFGQGTRLTVV.

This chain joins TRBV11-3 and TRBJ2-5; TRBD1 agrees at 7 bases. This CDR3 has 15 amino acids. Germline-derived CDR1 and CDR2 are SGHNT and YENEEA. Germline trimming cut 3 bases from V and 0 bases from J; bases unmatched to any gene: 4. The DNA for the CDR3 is TGTGCCAGCAGCTTGGGGACAGAGTACCAAGAGACCCAGTACTTC. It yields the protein CASSLGTEYQETQYF.

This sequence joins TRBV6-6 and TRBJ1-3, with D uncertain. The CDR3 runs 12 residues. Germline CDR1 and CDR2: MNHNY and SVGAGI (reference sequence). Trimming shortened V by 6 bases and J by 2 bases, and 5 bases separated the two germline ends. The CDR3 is CASSQTGNTIYF. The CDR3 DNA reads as TGTGCCAGCAGCCAGACTGGAAACACCATATATTTT.

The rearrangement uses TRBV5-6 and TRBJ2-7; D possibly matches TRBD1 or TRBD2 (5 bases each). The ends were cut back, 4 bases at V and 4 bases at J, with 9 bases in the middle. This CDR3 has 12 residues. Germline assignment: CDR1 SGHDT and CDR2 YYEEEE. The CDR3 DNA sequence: TGTGCCAGCAGCCCGAGGGGTTACGAGCAGTACTTC. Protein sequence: CASSPRGYEQYF.

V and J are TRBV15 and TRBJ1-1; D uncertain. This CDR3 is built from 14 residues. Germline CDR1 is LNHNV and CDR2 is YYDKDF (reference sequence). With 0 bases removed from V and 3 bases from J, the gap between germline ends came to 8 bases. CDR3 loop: CATSREARDTEAFF. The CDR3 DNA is TGTGCCACCAGCAGAGAGGCTCGGGACACTGAAGCTTTCTTT.

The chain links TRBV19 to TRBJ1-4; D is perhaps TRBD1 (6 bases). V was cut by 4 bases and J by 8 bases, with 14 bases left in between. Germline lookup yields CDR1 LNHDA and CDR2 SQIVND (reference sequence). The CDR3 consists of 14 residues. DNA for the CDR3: TGTGCCAGTAGTAGGAGCTCGAGGGGGGAAAAACTGTTTTTT. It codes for CASSRSSRGEKLFF.

The CDR3 region is CSAAGTYEQYF. CDR3 coding DNA: TGCAGTGCTGCCGGCACCTACGAGCAGTACTTC. J is TRBJ2-7 and V is TRBV20-1; the D is unclear. The germline V gene encodes CDR1 DFQATT and CDR2 SNEGSKA (reference sequence). V was pared by 5 bases and J by 2 bases, with 7 bases between. The CDR3 has 11 amino acids.

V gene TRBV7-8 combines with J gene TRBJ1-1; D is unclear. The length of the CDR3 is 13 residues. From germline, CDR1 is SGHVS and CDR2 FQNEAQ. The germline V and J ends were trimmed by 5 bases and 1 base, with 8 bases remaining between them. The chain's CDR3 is CASSPTENTEAFF. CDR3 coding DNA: TGTGCCAGCAGCCCTACAGAGAACACTGAAGCTTTCTTT.

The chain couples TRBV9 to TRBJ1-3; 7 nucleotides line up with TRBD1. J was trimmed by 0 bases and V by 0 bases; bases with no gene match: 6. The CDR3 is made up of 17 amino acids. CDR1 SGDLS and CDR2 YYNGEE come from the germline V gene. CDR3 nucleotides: TGTGCCAGCAGCGTAGGGTCAGGGGGGTCCTCTGGAAACACCATATATTTT. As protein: CASSVGSGGSSGNTIYF.

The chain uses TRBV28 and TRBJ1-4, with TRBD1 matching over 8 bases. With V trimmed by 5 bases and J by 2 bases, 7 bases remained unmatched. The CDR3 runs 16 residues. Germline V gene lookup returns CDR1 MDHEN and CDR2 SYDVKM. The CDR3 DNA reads TGTGCCAGCAGTACCAGGGGGCTGGGGACTAATGAAAAACTGTTTTTT. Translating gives CASSTRGLGTNEKLFF.